Listed below are T cell receptor beta chains from one sample, sequenced in a study of blood T cell repertoires in COVID-19. Generated by immunoSEQ multiplex PCR, the TCRdb table keeps only in-frame clones and is missing some. Among some 250,000 clones listed, around four fifths were seen once. The sample taken for sequencing was peripheral blood. These receptor sequences come from a woman in her sixties with active or convalescent COVID-19. CDR3s include the opening cysteine and the closing phenylalanine or tryptophan. D genes are given only for firm matches. The size field is filled for only some rows; it gives once, few, many or a size class.

size | J | V | D | CDR3 | DNA
. | TRBJ2-3 | TRBV18 | TRBD1 | CASSPRTGSADTQYF | TGTGCCAGCTCACCCCGGACAGGGAGCGCAGATACGCAGTATTTT
. | TRBJ1-2 | TRBV2 | . | CASRTEGGYTF | TGTGCCAGCAGGACGGAGGGGGGCTACACCTTC
. | TRBJ2-5 | TRBV28 | . | CASSFGETQYF | TGTGCCAGCAGTTTCGGGGAGACCCAGTACTTC
. | TRBJ1-5 | TRBV7-2 | . | CASSGRWANQPQHF | TGTGCCAGCAGCGGCAGGTGGGCTAATCAGCCCCAGCATTTT
. | TRBJ1-4 | TRBV3-1/TRBV3-2 | . | CASSPQKNEKLFF | TGTGCCAGCAGCCCTCAGAAGAATGAAAAACTGTTTTTT
. | TRBJ1-2 | TRBV6-5 | . | CASSRQVGSGYTF | TGTGCCAGCAGCAGACAGGTCGGATCCGGCTACACCTTC
. | TRBJ2-2 | TRBV11-2 | TRBD1 | CASSWELTGATGELFF | TGTGCCAGCAGCTGGGAACTGACAGGGGCCACCGGGGAGCTGTTTTTT
few | TRBJ2-3 | TRBV5-4 | . | CASSIQGDTQYF | TGTGCCAGCAGCATACAGGGAGATACGCAGTATTTT
. | TRBJ1-2 | TRBV5-1 | TRBD1 | CASSLAGGGGNGYTF | TGCGCCAGCAGCTTGGCCGGAGGAGGGGGCAATGGCTACACCTTC
. | TRBJ1-2 | TRBV7-9 | TRBD1 | CASSLGGTEYGYTF | TGTGCCAGCAGCTTAGGGGGGACAGAGTATGGCTACACCTTC
. | TRBJ2-3 | TRBV30 | TRBD1 | CAWKRPGGSTDTQYF | TGTGCCTGGAAAAGGCCAGGGGGCAGCACAGATACGCAGTATTTT
. | TRBJ1-1 | TRBV9 | . | CASSPGRVTEAFF | TGTGCCAGCAGCCCGGGCAGGGTCACTGAAGCTTTCTTT
. | TRBJ1-4 | TRBV5-8 | . | CASSPWGTTNEKLFF | TGTGCCAGCAGTCCATGGGGCACAACTAATGAAAAACTGTTTTTT
. | TRBJ2-6 | TRBV18 | . | CASSPGRQGVSGANVLTF | TGTGCCAGCTCACCGGGAAGGCAGGGCGTCTCTGGGGCCAACGTCCTGACTTTC
. | TRBJ2-3 | TRBV11-2 | TRBD2 | CASSPGLAGANTDTQYF | TGTGCCAGCAGCCCCGGACTAGCGGGCGCCAACACAGATACGCAGTATTTT
. | TRBJ1-2 | TRBV3-1/TRBV3-2 | . | CASSRGGVGFYGYTF | TGTGCCAGCAGTCGAGGGGGAGTGGGCTTCTATGGCTACACCTTC
few | TRBJ1-1 | TRBV14 | . | CASSPVLAVNTEAFF | TGTGCCAGCAGCCCCGTCTTGGCAGTGAACACTGAAGCTTTCTTT
. | TRBJ2-1 | TRBV24-1 | TRBD1 | CATSDSGQHNEQFF | TGTGCCACCAGTGATTCGGGACAGCATAATGAGCAGTTCTTC
. | TRBJ1-2 | TRBV6-5 | TRBD1 | CASSYTGQGPNYGYTF | TGTGCCAGCAGTTACACGGGACAGGGGCCTAACTATGGCTACACCTTC
. | TRBJ2-7 | TRBV5-4 | TRBD1 | CASSLDRGVHEQYF | TGTGCCAGCAGCTTGGACAGGGGGGTCCACGAGCAGTACTTC
. | TRBJ2-7 | TRBV5-6 | TRBD2 | CASSLVGEGYEQYF | TGTGCCAGCAGCTTGGTAGGGGAGGGCTACGAGCAGTACTTC
. | TRBJ2-1 | TRBV7-3 | TRBD2 | CASSLVAGGPSEQFF | TGTGCCAGCAGCTTAGTAGCGGGGGGGCCGAGTGAGCAGTTCTTC
. | TRBJ2-5 | TRBV12-5 | TRBD1 | CASGLGTGETQYF | TGTGCTAGTGGTTTGGGGACAGGGGAGACCCAGTACTTC
once | TRBJ1-1 | TRBV5-1 | TRBD1 | CASSFDRGLTEAFF | TGCGCCAGCAGCTTCGACAGGGGCTTAACTGAAGCTTTCTTT
once | TRBJ2-5 | TRBV5-1 | . | CASSPLPGVGETQYF | TGCGCCAGCAGTCCGCTGCCAGGGGTGGGAGAGACCCAGTACTTC
few | TRBJ1-2 | TRBV4-2 | TRBD1 | CASSPGQGDGYTF | TGTGCCAGCAGTCCGGGACAGGGGGATGGCTACACCTTC
. | TRBJ2-3 | TRBV9 | . | CASSVLGSSTDTQYF | TGTGCCAGCAGCGTATTAGGGAGTAGCACAGATACGCAGTATTTT
. | TRBJ2-7 | TRBV7-2 | TRBD1 | CASTQTWDSSYEQYF | TGTGCCAGCACCCAGACCTGGGACAGCTCCTACGAGCAGTACTTC
. | TRBJ1-5 | TRBV7-2 | . | CASAPGAGPHQPQHF | TGTGCCAGCGCCCCGGGTGCGGGGCCCCATCAGCCCCAGCATTTT
. | TRBJ1-1 | TRBV29-1 | . | CSVGDGTEAFF | TGCAGCGTGGGCGACGGGACTGAAGCTTTCTTT
. | TRBJ2-1 | TRBV9 | . | CASSASQGSRGEQFF | TGTGCCAGCAGCGCGAGCCAGGGGTCGAGGGGTGAGCAGTTCTTC
few | TRBJ2-7 | TRBV2 | TRBD2 | CASNGLADYEQYF | TGTGCCAGCAATGGACTAGCGGATTACGAGCAGTACTTC
. | TRBJ1-4 | TRBV28 | . | CASRPEFLGGGEKLFF | TGTGCCAGCAGGCCCGAGTTTCTGGGGGGAGGTGAAAAACTGTTTTTT
. | TRBJ2-5 | TRBV11-2 | TRBD2 | CASSLATSGGGQETQYF | TGTGCCAGCAGCTTGGCCACTAGCGGGGGGGGCCAAGAGACCCAGTACTTC
. | TRBJ1-6 | TRBV5-6 | TRBD1 | CASSLSGTGNSPLHF | TGTGCCAGCAGCCTGTCCGGGACAGGTAATTCACCCCTCCACTTT